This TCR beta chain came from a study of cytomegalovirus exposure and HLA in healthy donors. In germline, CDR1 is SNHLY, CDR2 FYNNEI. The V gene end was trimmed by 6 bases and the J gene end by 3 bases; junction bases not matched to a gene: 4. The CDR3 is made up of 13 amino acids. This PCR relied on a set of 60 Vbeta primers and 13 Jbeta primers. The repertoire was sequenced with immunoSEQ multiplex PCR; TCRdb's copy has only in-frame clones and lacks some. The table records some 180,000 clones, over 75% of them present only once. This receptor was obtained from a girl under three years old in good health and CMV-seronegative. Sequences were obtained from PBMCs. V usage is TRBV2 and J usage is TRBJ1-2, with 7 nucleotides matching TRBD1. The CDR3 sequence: CASRAGQYYGYTF. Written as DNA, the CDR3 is TGTGCCAGCAGGGCGGGACAGTACTATGGCTACACCTTC.